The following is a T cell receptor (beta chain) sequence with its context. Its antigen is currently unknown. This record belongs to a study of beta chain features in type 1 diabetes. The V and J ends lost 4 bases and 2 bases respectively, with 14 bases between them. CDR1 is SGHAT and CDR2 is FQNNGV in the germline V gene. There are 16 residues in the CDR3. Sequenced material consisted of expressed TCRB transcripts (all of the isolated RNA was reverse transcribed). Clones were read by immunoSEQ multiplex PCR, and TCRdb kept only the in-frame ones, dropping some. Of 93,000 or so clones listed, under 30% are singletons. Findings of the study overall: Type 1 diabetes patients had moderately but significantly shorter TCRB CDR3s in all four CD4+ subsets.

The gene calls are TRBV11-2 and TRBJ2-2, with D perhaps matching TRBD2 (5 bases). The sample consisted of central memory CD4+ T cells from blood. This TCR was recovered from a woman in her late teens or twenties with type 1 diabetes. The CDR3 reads CASSSRVGSNTGELFF. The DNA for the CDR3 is TGTGCCAGCAGCTCGCGGGTGGGGAGTAACACCGGGGAGCTGTTTTTT.